Listed below are T cell receptor beta chains from one sample, sequenced in a study of blood T cell repertoires in COVID-19. This table comes from immunoSEQ multiplex PCR, and its TCRdb copy is limited to in-frame clones, with some not included. Found here are about 410,000 clones, around 86% of them singletons; the top ten hold more than 1.4%. Specimen: peripheral blood. The receptors shown here come from a woman under 40 with active or convalescent COVID-19. CDR3s include the opening cysteine and the closing phenylalanine or tryptophan. D genes are given only for firm matches. Not every row has a clone size; where given, it reads once, few, many or a size class.

clone size	V gene	J gene	D gene	CDR3 protein	CDR3 DNA
-	TRBV5-1	TRBJ1-4	-	CASSLSSGATNEKLFF	TGCGCCAGCAGCTTGTCGTCGGGGGCAACTAATGAAAAACTGTTTTTT
-	TRBV6-6	TRBJ2-3	-	CASSPSPTRLGGDTQYF	TGTGCCAGCAGTCCCTCCCCCACGCGTTTAGGGGGAGATACGCAGTATTTT
few	TRBV5-1	TRBJ2-3	TRBD2	CASSLAGGDTDTQYF	TGCGCCAGCAGCTTGGCCGGGGGGGACACAGATACGCAGTATTTT
-	TRBV28	TRBJ1-4	-	CASRSNEKLFF	TGTGCCAGCAGGTCGAATGAAAAACTGTTTTTT
few	TRBV27	TRBJ2-7	TRBD2	CASSLSTSGYEQYF	TGTGCCAGCAGTTTATCGACTAGCGGCTACGAGCAGTACTTC
-	TRBV20-1	TRBJ2-7	TRBD2	CSGRGGDEQYF	TGCAGTGGACGGGGGGGCGACGAGCAGTACTTC
-	TRBV30	TRBJ2-7	TRBD1	CAWSVQGQKLSYEQYF	TGTGCCTGGAGTGTACAGGGACAGAAGCTCTCCTACGAGCAGTACTTC
-	TRBV3-1/TRBV3-2	TRBJ2-7	-	CASSQDAAEPYYEQYF	TGTGCCAGCAGCCAGGATGCGGCGGAGCCTTACTACGAGCAGTACTTC
-	TRBV5-4	TRBJ2-7	TRBD1	CASSSNGGQGNYEQYF	TGTGCCAGCAGCTCGAACGGGGGACAGGGAAACTACGAGCAGTACTTC
-	TRBV5-4	TRBJ2-3	-	CASSFVTYGTDTQYF	TGTGCCAGCAGCTTTGTGACTTATGGCACAGATACGCAGTATTTT
-	TRBV27	TRBJ2-1	TRBD2	CASSSGLANNEQFF	TGTGCCAGCAGTTCGGGACTAGCCAACAATGAGCAGTTCTTC
-	TRBV7-2	TRBJ1-1	-	CASRRYLGNTEAFF	TGTGCCAGCAGACGTTACCTCGGGAACACTGAAGCTTTCTTT
-	TRBV19	TRBJ2-7	TRBD1	CASSPSDRGPYEQYF	TGTGCCAGTAGTCCATCGGACAGGGGCCCCTACGAGCAGTACTTC
-	TRBV4-1	TRBJ2-2	-	CASSQDSWRATGELFF	TGCGCCAGCAGCCAAGATTCCTGGCGGGCAACCGGGGAGCTGTTTTTT